These 14 T cell receptor beta chains came from one sample sequenced in a study of shared clonotypes between healthy human individuals. Method: immunoSEQ multiplex PCR; TCRdb's copy keeps in-frame clones and lacks some. The sample consists of hundreds of thousands of clones, approximately 97% of them appearing once. Sequencing was done on a sample of naive CD4+ T cells sorted from blood. Subset denoted: CD45RA+ positively selected. These TCRs come from a woman in her twenties or thirties in good health.

The chain couples TRBV6-5 to TRBJ2-2; no clear D. V was trimmed by 6 bases and J by 7 bases, leaving 12 bases between them. The CDR3 is made up of 13 amino acids. Per the germline V gene, CDR1 is MNHEY and CDR2 is SVGAGI. CDR3 sequence reads: CASSQLLGGELFF. Here the CDR3 DNA reads TGTGCCAGCAGCCAGCTTTTGGGCGGGGAGCTGTTTTTT.

This clone has a handful of counts. The chain employs TRBV5-6 and TRBJ1-2; 7 bases map to TRBD1. Germline CDR1 is SGHDT and CDR2 is YYEEEE. This CDR3 spans 15 amino acids. V shed 5 bases and J 8 bases; nucleotides not matched to a gene: 15. The CDR3 DNA reads TGTGCCAGCAGTCCACAGGGGTCCCTCCCGGGGGGCTACACCTTC. Encoded protein: CASSPQGSLPGGYTF.

This chain joins TRBV9 and TRBJ1-2; D is ambiguous. Trimming left V 0 bases short and J 3 bases short, with 15 bases between. In germline, CDR1 is SGDLS, CDR2 YYNGEE. The CDR3 sequence is 16 residues long. For the CDR3, the DNA is TGTGCCAGCAGCGTAGGTCATCGTGGGAGTGACTATGGCTACACCTTC. Its protein product is CASSVGHRGSDYGYTF.

The genes are TRBV28 and TRBJ2-7; the match to TRBD2 covers 7 bases. The CDR3 runs to 12 residues. Trimming took 8 bases from V and 6 from J; bases not matched to a gene: 7. Germline V lookup: CDR1 MDHEN, CDR2 SYDVKM. The CDR3 bases are TGTGCCAGCCGAGCGGGACTACTCGAGCAGTACTTC. This encodes CASRAGLLEQYF. The complete variable domain, with remaining parts taken from reference TRBV28 and TRBJ2-7, reads DVKVTQSSRYLVKRTGEKVFLECVQDMDHENMFWYRQDPGLGLRLIYFSYDVKMKEKGDIPEGYSVSREKKERFSLILESASTNQTSMYLCASRAGLLEQYFGPGTRLTVT.

CDR3 coding DNA: TGTGCCAGCAGTGAAAGGAGAAAGAACACTGAAGCTTTCTTT. This gives the protein CASSERRKNTEAFF. The chain combines TRBV6-1 with TRBJ1-1; the D is unclear. V was shortened by 2 bases and J by 1 base, with 8 bases between the two germline ends. The CDR3 sequence is 14 residues long. In germline, CDR1 is MNHNS, CDR2 SASEGT.

This clone was observed once. The sample carries other DNA sequences with the same CDR3. This chain connects TRBV28 to TRBJ2-1, with TRBD2 matching 10 bases. Germline V lookup: CDR1 MDHEN, CDR2 SYDVKM. CDR3 size: 15 residues. The ends lost 6 bases at V and 0 bases at J; junction bases unmatched: 2. The CDR3 DNA is TGTGCCAGCAGCTCTAGCGGGAGCTCCTACAATGAGCAGTTCTTC. It codes for CASSSSGSSYNEQFF.

This rearrangement joins TRBV18 to TRBJ2-5; 7 nucleotides line up with TRBD1. This CDR3 contains 15 residues. Germline V gene sequence: CDR1 KGHSH, CDR2 LQKENI. V was pared by 1 base and J by 4 bases, with 6 bases of the junction left unmatched. The CDR3 sequence: CASSPHDRAGETQYF. CDR3 in DNA: TGTGCCAGCTCACCACATGACAGGGCGGGAGAGACCCAGTACTTC.

The rearrangement uses TRBV5-1 and TRBJ2-3, with TRBD2 identical over 12 bases. The germline V gene encodes CDR1 SGHRS and CDR2 YFSETQ. With V trimmed by 3 bases and J by 5 bases, 1 base remained unmatched. This CDR3 spans 14 amino acids. Here the CDR3 DNA reads TGCGCCAGCAGCTCGGGACTAGCGGGAGATACGCAGTATTTT. Translation gives CASSSGLAGDTQYF.

The CDR3 DNA is TGTGCCAGCAGCCTCACCTACAAAGGTCCCAATGAGCAGTTCTTC. It codes for CASSLTYKGPNEQFF. This chain uses TRBV7-3 with TRBJ2-1; no reliable D call. This CDR3 has 15 amino acids. V lost 5 bases and J 6 bases, leaving 17 bases between the germline ends. Germline V gene data show CDR1 as SGHTA and CDR2 as FQGTGA.

The chain employs TRBV11-2 and TRBJ2-3; D is possibly TRBD2 (5 bases). The CDR3 has 13 residues. Germline CDR1 SGHAT, CDR2 FQNNGV. Trimming took off 5 bases at V and 10 bases at J, with 16 bases between the two ends. This chain's CDR3 is CASSPRAALSQYF. In nucleotides, the CDR3 is TGTGCCAGCAGCCCGAGAGCGGCGCTTTCGCAGTATTTT.

This clone was seen only once. The chain has TRBV4-1 and TRBJ2-2; TRBD2 might be the D (5 bases). Between the trimmed V and J ends, which lost 6 bases and 5 bases, there was a span of 13 bases. The CDR3 length is 14 residues. Per the germline V gene, CDR1 is MGHRA and CDR2 is YSYEKL. CDR3 sequence: CASRPGLSTGELFF. In DNA form, the CDR3 reads TGCGCCAGCAGACCCGGACTCTCTACCGGGGAGCTGTTTTTT.

The J gene is TRBJ1-2, the V gene TRBV7-8, with TRBD1 matching 7 bases. V shed 4 bases and J 6 bases; nucleotides not matched to a gene: 14. The CDR3 sequence is 16 residues long. The V gene's germline CDR1 is SGHVS and CDR2 FQNEAQ. CDR3 in amino acids: CASSSRRDRAGNGYTF. The CDR3 DNA reads as TGTGCCAGCAGCTCGCGACGAGACAGGGCGGGAAATGGCTACACCTTC.

V usage is TRBV5-4 and J usage is TRBJ2-5, with TRBD2 matching over 7 bases. The CDR3 has 13 residues. Germline values: CDR1 SGHNT, CDR2 YYREEE (reference sequence). The ends lost 7 bases at V and 4 bases at J; junction bases unmatched: 7. CDR3 amino acids: CASSPLAAETQYF. DNA for the CDR3: TGTGCCAGCTCCCCTCTAGCGGCAGAGACCCAGTACTTC.

In its sample, this clone was seen once. CDR3 bases: TGTGCCAGCAGCCAAGCGGGAGAGGCGCTTTACAATGAGCAGTTCTTC. The encoded protein is CASSQAGEALYNEQFF. J is TRBJ2-1 and V is TRBV28; 8 bases fit TRBD2. Trimming removed 6 bases from V and 4 bases from J; junction bases left unmatched: 11. Germline CDR1 MDHEN, CDR2 SYDVKM. The CDR3 runs to 16 residues.